This is a list of T cell receptor beta chains from one sample in a study of T cell clones after liver transplantation. The table came from immunoSEQ multiplex PCR; TCRdb's copy has only in-frame clones and leaves some out. Among 68,000 or so clones listed, over 90% were seen once. The material sequenced was CD4+ T cells from blood, taken approximately 25 months after liver transplant. The receptors originated from a human patient who received a liver transplant. The T cells may partly be graft donor cells. CDR3s include the opening cysteine and the closing phenylalanine or tryptophan. A D gene is named only where the DNA matches it firmly. A clone size is listed for some rows: how often the clone was seen (once, few, many), or a class if it is expanded.

v_call,j_call,cdr3_length,d_call,clone_size,cdr3_nt,cdr3_aa
TRBV25-1,TRBJ2-3,16,-,-,TGTGCCAGCAGTGATCAACGACTACGGGGCACAGATACGCAGTATTTT,CASSDQRLRGTDTQYF
TRBV11-3,TRBJ2-1,19,TRBD2,-,TGTGCCAGCAGCTTAAAAACCCGGCTAGCGGGAGAGACCTACAATGAGCAGTTCTTC,CASSLKTRLAGETYNEQFF
TRBV9,TRBJ2-2,18,TRBD1,once,TGTGCCAGCAGCGTACGACTTACAGGGGGCTACGGCACCGGGGAGCTGTTTTTT,CASSVRLTGGYGTGELFF
TRBV5-5,TRBJ1-3,14,-,-,TGTGCCAGCAGAGAACTCAAGGGGCGAAACACCATATATTTT,CASRELKGRNTIYF
TRBV29-1,TRBJ1-5,15,TRBD1,-,TGCAGCGTTGCACCCGGGACAGGGAATAATCAGCCCCAGCATTTT,CSVAPGTGNNQPQHF
TRBV29-1,TRBJ2-2,11,-,-,TGCAGCGTCAGGGACGCCGGGGAGCTGTTTTTT,CSVRDAGELFF
TRBV14,TRBJ2-2,14,-,-,TGTGCCAGCAGCCAATTCAAGGGATCCGGGGAGCTGTTTTTT,CASSQFKGSGELFF
TRBV5-1,TRBJ2-2,17,TRBD1,-,TGCGCCAGCAGCTTGGACCCCGGGACAGGGGACACCGGGGAGCTGTTTTTT,CASSLDPGTGDTGELFF
TRBV7-6,TRBJ1-5,17,-,-,TGTGCCAGCAGCTTAACCCTCGGCAGCTGGAACAATCAGCCCCAGCATTTT,CASSLTLGSWNNQPQHF
TRBV5-8,TRBJ1-1,15,-,-,TGTGCCAGCAGCCTGCCGGGGGGGGCGAACACTGAAGCTTTCTTT,CASSLPGGANTEAFF
TRBV27,TRBJ1-1,12,-,-,TGTGCCAGCAGGGACCCAGGCACTGAAGCTTTCTTT,CASRDPGTEAFF
TRBV30,TRBJ2-4,14,-,-,TGTGCCTGGACCCCGGGACTAGCCAAAAACATTCAGTACTTC,CAWTPGLAKNIQYF
TRBV5-1,TRBJ1-4,14,-,once,TGCGCCAGCAGCTTGGGACGGACAAATGAAAAACTGTTTTTT,CASSLGRTNEKLFF
TRBV2,TRBJ2-5,14,TRBD2,-,TGTGCCAGCAGTGGACCGGGACTAGCGGGCGGGCAGTACTTC,CASSGPGLAGGQYF
TRBV7-7,TRBJ2-3,13,-,-,TGTGCTAGCAGCTTAGGTCTAACTGATACGCAGTATTTT,CASSLGLTDTQYF
TRBV5-5,TRBJ2-1,17,-,-,TGTGCCAGCAGCTTGCATATTCAGGGGGGGTACTACAATGAGCAGTTCTTC,CASSLHIQGGYYNEQFF
TRBV5-1,TRBJ2-1,15,TRBD2,-,TGCGCCAGCAGCCTGGGCCTAGCGGGCTACAATGAGCAGTTCTTC,CASSLGLAGYNEQFF
TRBV28,TRBJ2-2,16,TRBD1,once,TGTGCCAGCAGTCCTTGGGACAGGCCGGTCGCCGGGGAGCTGTTTTTT,CASSPWDRPVAGELFF
TRBV6-6,TRBJ2-7,15,-,-,TGTGCCAGCAGTTACTCGACCCAGAGCTCCTACGAGCAGTACTTC,CASSYSTQSSYEQYF
TRBV7-2,TRBJ2-2,16,-,-,TGTGCCAGCAGCTTAGACGCTAATCTGAGGACCGGGGAGCTGTTTTTT,CASSLDANLRTGELFF
TRBV27,TRBJ1-6,16,-,-,TGTGCCAGCAGTTTATATGCCGGGACCGCTAATTCACCCCTCCACTTT,CASSLYAGTANSPLHF
TRBV19,TRBJ1-5,15,TRBD1,-,TGTGCCAGTAGTCTGACCCCAGGGGGAGGTCAGCCCCAGCATTTT,CASSLTPGGGQPQHF
TRBV7-2,TRBJ2-7,12,-,-,TGTGCCAGCAGCTTAGCGCGGTACGAGCAGTACTTC,CASSLARYEQYF
TRBV29-1,TRBJ1-1,14,-,-,TGCAGCGGATCTGGGGGGCAGGGGAACACTGAAGCTTTCTTT,CSGSGGQGNTEAFF
TRBV29-1,TRBJ1-1,14,-,-,TGCAGCGTTGATTTGGGCCGGGGCGGCACTGAAGCTTTCTTT,CSVDLGRGGTEAFF
TRBV6-5,TRBJ1-2,15,-,-,TGTGCCAGCAGTTACTCTGACCCCCGGGCCTATGGCTACACCTTC,CASSYSDPRAYGYTF
TRBV19,TRBJ2-1,17,-,-,TGTGCCAGTAGTATAACCCCTCGCGAGGCTAGAAAAAATGAGCAGTTCTTC,CASSITPREARKNEQFF
TRBV30,TRBJ2-1,12,-,-,TGTGCCTGGAACAGGCTCCACAATGAGCAGTTCTTC,CAWNRLHNEQFF
TRBV30,TRBJ1-2,13,-,-,TGTGCCTGGAGTACGGGGTATGATAGGGGCTACACCTTC,CAWSTGYDRGYTF
TRBV2,TRBJ2-3,15,-,-,TGTGCCAGCAGGGCCCTAGGGGGGAGCACAGATACGCAGTATTTT,CASRALGGSTDTQYF
TRBV11-3,TRBJ1-2,15,TRBD1,-,TGTGCCAGCAGCTTTACCGGGACAGAGGACTATGGCTACACCTTC,CASSFTGTEDYGYTF
TRBV11-2,TRBJ2-2,14,-,-,TGTGCCAGCAGCTTAAAGCCAGGGAGAGAGGAGCTGTTTTTT,CASSLKPGREELFF
TRBV18,TRBJ2-3,15,TRBD1,-,TGTGCCAGCTCACACGGACAGGGGGTCACAGATACGCAGTATTTT,CASSHGQGVTDTQYF
TRBV4-3,TRBJ1-3,16,-,few,TGCGCCAGCAGCCAAGAACTACAGGGTTCGGGAAACACCATATATTTT,CASSQELQGSGNTIYF
TRBV10-3,TRBJ2-7,14,-,-,TGTGCCATCAGCAAAGGACGGGCCCCCTACGAGCAGTACTTC,CAISKGRAPYEQYF
TRBV5-1,TRBJ1-5,15,-,-,TGCGCCAGCAGCCTGATAGGGGAAAGCAATCAGCCCCAGCATTTT,CASSLIGESNQPQHF
TRBV9,TRBJ2-7,15,TRBD2,-,TGTGCCAGCAGCGGGCCGGGACTAGCGGAGTCCGAGCAGTACTTC,CASSGPGLAESEQYF
TRBV28,TRBJ1-3,16,-,-,TGTGCCAGCAGTGAAAGAGGGGGGGCAACGGGAAACACCATATATTTT,CASSERGGATGNTIYF
TRBV5-1,TRBJ2-7,13,-,-,TGCGCCAGCAGCACCGGACAGCTAAGCGAGCAGTACTTC,CASSTGQLSEQYF
TRBV5-4,TRBJ2-1,15,TRBD2,-,TGTGCCAGCAGTTCTGATGCGGGAGGGGTCCATGAGCAGTTCTTC,CASSSDAGGVHEQFF